This entry lists 30 T cell receptor beta chains sequenced from one sample in a study of regulatory T cells in long-lasting Graves disease. Noted time point: newly diagnosed GD, antithyroid drugs for less than 3 months. Extracted PBMC RNA gave rise to the TCR library. In building TCR beta libraries, iRepertoire HTBI primers were used together with Arm-PCR of CDR3 regions. TCRdb re-called the multiplex PCR reads through MiXCR, storing one row per CDR3 protein. The sample consists of about 430,000 distinct CDR3 sequences, 15% of them appearing once. This sample also appeared in a second study, on T cells in Graves' hyperthyroidism and ophthalmopathy.

The sequences come from peripheral blood mononuclear cells (PBMCs), collected at new diagnosis, from a patient treated with antithyroid drugs. These receptors were collected from a middle-aged woman with Graves disease.

This clonotype was picked up many times. The rearrangement joins TRBV11-3 to TRBJ1-2, with TRBD1 identical over 7 bases. The CDR3 spans 17 residues. Unmatched junction bases numbered 12, after V lost 5 bases and J lost 0 bases. Germline CDR1 SGHNT, CDR2 YENEEA. The CDR3 region is CASSTNRRDSPNYGYTF. CDR3 sequence (DNA): TGTGCCAGCAGCACGAACCGCCGGGACAGCCCTAACTATGGCTACACCTTC. The entire variable domain, with the rest obtained from reference TRBV11-3 and TRBJ1-2, is as follows: EAGVVQSPRYKIIEKKQPVAFWCNPISGHNTLYWYLQNLGQGPELLIRYENEEAVDDSQLPKDRFSAERLKGVDSTLKIQPAELGDSAVYLCASSTNRRDSPNYGYTFGSGTRLTVV.

The sample holds a few counts of this clonotype. V usage is TRBV30 and J usage is TRBJ2-7, with TRBD2 as a possible D gene (6 bases). V was shortened by 5 bases and J by 7 bases, with 15 bases between the two germline ends. Germline V gene sequence: CDR1 GTSNPN, CDR2 SVGIG (reference sequence). This CDR3 is 12 amino acids long. CDR3 bases: TGTGCCTGGGGGTTGGGAGGCAGTGAGCAGTACTTC. Translated, it gives CAWGLGGSEQYF.

The sample holds many counts of this clonotype. The chain uses TRBV7-9 and TRBJ2-5; 7 nucleotides agree with TRBD2. The germline V gene has CDR1 SEHNR and CDR2 FQNEAQ (reference sequence). This CDR3 has 14 amino acids. With 5 bases clipped from V and 3 bases from J, the junction kept 6 bases outside the gene matches. The CDR3 is CASSRGGGEETQYF. Written as DNA, the CDR3 is TGTGCCAGCAGCCGCGGGGGTGGGGAAGAGACCCAGTACTTC.

This clonotype was counted at least ten times. The chain links TRBV6-1 to TRBJ2-2, with 10 bases identical to TRBD2. The V segment lost 8 bases and the J segment 0 bases; nucleotides outside the gene matches: 6. CDR1 and CDR2 from the germline V gene are MNHNS and SASEGT. This CDR3 has 16 residues. CDR3 bases: TGTGCCAGCTCTTCGGGACTAGCGACGAACACCGGGGAGCTGTTTTTT. Amino acids: CASSSGLATNTGELFF.

This rearrangement joins TRBV20-1 to TRBJ2-2; no firm D call. The CDR3 has 13 amino acids. Germline V gives CDR1 DFQATT, CDR2 SNEGSKA (reference sequence). The V gene lost 3 bases and the J gene lost 1 base, with 6 bases spanning the gap. The CDR3 loop is CSASPGNTGELFF. DNA for the CDR3: TGCAGTGCTAGCCCAGGGAACACCGGGGAGCTGTTTTTT.

There are a few counts of this clonotype. V and J are TRBV20-1 and TRBJ2-1; the match to TRBD2 covers 10 bases. CDR1 is DFQATT and CDR2 is SNEGSKA in the germline V gene (reference sequence). The CDR3 has 15 amino acids. The V gene end was trimmed by 0 bases and the J gene end by 4 bases; junction bases not matched to a gene: 3. CDR3 amino acids: CSARETSGKYNEQFF. The CDR3, as DNA: TGCAGTGCTAGAGAAACTAGCGGGAAGTACAATGAGCAGTTCTTC.

V usage is TRBV18 and J usage is TRBJ2-5; TRBD2 matches 7 bases. Germline CDR1 is KGHSH and CDR2 is LQKENI. The V and J ends lost 3 bases and 4 bases, in that order; junction bases with no gene match: 8. The CDR3 runs 15 residues. CDR3 residues: CASSPESGKGETQYF. The CDR3 DNA sequence: TGTGCCAGCTCACCGGAAAGCGGGAAAGGAGAGACCCAGTACTTC.

This clonotype was seen only a few times. The rearrangement joins TRBV28 to TRBJ1-3; D is unresolved. CDR3 length equals 14 residues. Germline values: CDR1 MDHEN, CDR2 SYDVKM. The V end was cut by 11 bases, the J end by 0 bases, with 14 bases between. CDR3 sequence reads: CAGYSRSSGNTIYF. The CDR3 nucleotides read TGTGCCGGGTACAGCAGGAGCTCTGGAAACACCATATATTTT.

This clonotype was recorded many times. The CDR3 reads CASSKGGSLWYF. As DNA, the CDR3 is TGTGCCAGCAGCAAGGGAGGTAGCCTTTGGTACTTC. This chain uses TRBV2 with TRBJ2-4; D perhaps matches TRBD2 (6 bases). The ends were cut back, 6 bases at V and 15 bases at J, with 18 bases in the middle. The germline V gene has CDR1 SNHLY and CDR2 FYNNEI. The CDR3 extends over 12 amino acids.

This clonotype occurred many times. The chain uses TRBV2 and TRBJ2-7, with D possibly matching TRBD2 (6 bases). Germline CDR1 is SNHLY and CDR2 is FYNNEI. V shed 10 bases and J shed 2 bases, with 21 bases lying between them. CDR3 length equals 15 residues. CDR3 DNA sequence: TGTGCCACCTCGCTACTAGCCGACCCAGCCTACGAGCAGTACTTC. Protein: CATSLLADPAYEQYF.

The sample holds many counts of this clonotype. CDR3 sequence (DNA): TGTGCCAGCTCAAGGGCCCAGGGCATCGGCAATGAGCAGTTCTTC. It specifies CASSRAQGIGNEQFF. The chain joins TRBV2 to TRBJ2-1, with a weak D call TRBD1 (5 bases). This CDR3 spans 15 amino acids. V dropped 8 bases and J dropped 6 bases, with 20 bases sitting between them. Germline CDR1 reads SNHLY; CDR2 reads FYNNEI. Variable domain in full (rest from reference TRBV2 and TRBJ2-1): EPEVTQTPSHQVTQMGQEVILRCVPISNHLYFYWYRQILGQKVEFLVSFYNNEISEKSEIFDDQFSVERPDGSNFTLKIRSTKLEDSAMYFCASSRAQGIGNEQFFGPGTRLTVL.

This clonotype was counted a few times. The CDR3 ends on some other residue instead of the conserved phenylalanine or tryptophan, so this is likely a read error. The CDR3 loop reads CANEDAGAFQETQYL. The CDR3 coding sequence is TGTGCCAACGAAGACGCGGGGGCCTTTCAAGAGACCCAGTACCTC. The chain uses TRBV12-3 or TRBV12-4 and TRBJ2-5, with a tentative D call TRBD2 (7 bases). This CDR3 has 15 amino acids. Trimming pared 10 bases from V and 2 bases from J, leaving 20 bases between.

This clonotype showed up just a few times. In DNA form, the CDR3 reads TGTGCCAGCAGCCCCAGAGGACTAGCGGGAGAGGATACCGGGGAGCTGTTTTTT. It is translated as CASSPRGLAGEDTGELFF. This rearrangement joins TRBV9 to TRBJ2-2, with 13 bases aligning to TRBD2. The germline CDR1 and CDR2 sequences are SGDLS and YYNGEE. The CDR3 runs to 18 residues. V lost 4 bases, J lost 5 bases, and 11 bases stayed unmatched.

This clonotype was counted many times. The V and J genes are TRBV12-3 or TRBV12-4 and TRBJ2-3; D is unresolved. Trimming shortened V by 7 bases and J by 2 bases, and 10 bases separated the two germline ends. The CDR3 contains 13 residues. CDR3 region: CASTAIPTDTQYF. The DNA for the CDR3 is TGTGCCAGCACAGCGATCCCCACAGATACGCAGTATTTT.

Many counts were recorded for this clonotype. The chain couples TRBV11-2 to TRBJ2-7; no definite D call. CDR3 length: 14 amino acids. The V end lost 2 bases, the J end lost 0 bases, and 8 bases lay between the germline ends. Germline CDR1 reads SGHAT; CDR2 reads FQNNGV. In nucleotides, the CDR3 is TGTGCCAGCAGCTTAAGTCGCCCCTCCTACGAGCAGTACTTC. Translation: CASSLSRPSYEQYF.

This clonotype came up a few times. The V call is TRBV6-1, the J call TRBJ2-7; no reliable D call. V was clipped by 4 bases and J by 5 bases, with 15 bases between them. Germline values: CDR1 MNHNS, CDR2 SASEGT. This CDR3 region has 14 residues. CDR3 nucleotide sequence: TGTGCCAGCAGTGCGACGGGTGGTTGGGACGAGCAGTACTTC. Amino acids: CASSATGGWDEQYF.

This clonotype was seen many times. The chain is built from TRBV12-3 or TRBV12-4 and TRBJ1-1, with a possible D match to TRBD1 (5 bases). Trimming cost V 5 bases and J 4 bases, with 20 bases left between them. The CDR3 is made up of 16 amino acids. The CDR3 DNA is TGTGCCAGCAGTCCAATTCCGACGGGGGTAGGCACTGAAGCTTTCTTT. The encoded protein is CASSPIPTGVGTEAFF.

This chain connects TRBV6-5 to TRBJ2-7; no clear D. Trimming stripped 0 bases from V and 4 bases from J, with 7 bases between. The CDR3 totals 13 residues. Germline V lookup: CDR1 MNHEY, CDR2 SVGAGI. DNA of the CDR3: TGTGCCAGCAGTTACTCCCTCTGGTACGAGCAGTACTTC. Amino acids: CASSYSLWYEQYF.

This clonotype was recorded many times. As DNA, the CDR3 is TGTGCCAGCAGCTTAGGTGGGCTAGCGGGAGGTGGCAACTCCTACAATGAGCAGTTCTTC. Encoded protein: CASSLGGLAGGGNSYNEQFF. The rearrangement uses TRBV7-8 and TRBJ2-1; 11 bases align to TRBD2. V shed 1 base, J shed 0 bases, and the junction held 11 bases outside the gene matches. The length of the CDR3 is 20 residues. The germline gives CDR1 SGHVS, CDR2 FQNEAQ.

This sequence joins TRBV12-5 and TRBJ2-4, with 10 bases lining up with TRBD2. Germline CDR1 and CDR2: LGHNT and FRNRAP. This CDR3 region has 15 residues. Unmatched junction bases numbered 5, after V lost 7 bases and J lost 2 bases. CDR3 residues: CASASGLASKNIQYF. CDR3 coding DNA: TGTGCTAGTGCCTCGGGACTAGCGTCCAAAAACATTCAGTACTTC.

The chain employs TRBV2 and TRBJ1-1; maybe TRBD1 (5 bases). Between the trimmed V and J ends, which lost 2 bases and 2 bases, there was a span of 15 bases. Germline CDR1 SNHLY, CDR2 FYNNEI. This CDR3 is 16 amino acids long. The CDR3 nucleotides read TGTGCCAGCAGTGAAACCGGCGGACACTTTAACACTGAAGCTTTCTTT. As protein: CASSETGGHFNTEAFF. Full variable domain (remainder filled in from reference TRBV2 and TRBJ1-1): EPEVTQTPSHQVTQMGQEVILRCVPISNHLYFYWYRQILGQKVEFLVSFYNNEISEKSEIFDDQFSVERPDGSNFTLKIRSTKLEDSAMYFCASSETGGHFNTEAFFGQGTRLTVV.

The table lists this clonotype with many counts. The chain has TRBV5-1 and TRBJ2-2; D not certain. The CDR3 covers 13 residues. Germline V gives CDR1 SGHRS, CDR2 YFSETQ. Trimming took off 6 bases at V and 0 bases at J, with 6 bases between the two ends. The CDR3 coding sequence is TGCGCCAGCACCGACACGAACACCGGGGAGCTGTTTTTT. Its translation: CASTDTNTGELFF.

This clonotype was seen at least ten times. The V gene is TRBV6-5, the J gene TRBJ2-2; 7 bases agree with TRBD1. The germline V gene has CDR1 MNHEY and CDR2 SVGAGI. J was trimmed by 6 bases and V by 2 bases; bases with no gene match: 6. This CDR3 contains 15 residues. In DNA, the CDR3 is TGTGCCAGCAGTTACAGGGGGCGAGGGGCCGGGGAGCTGTTTTTT. Its protein product is CASSYRGRGAGELFF.

This clonotype was recorded at least ten times. The chain joins TRBV5-1 to TRBJ2-1; 7 positions match TRBD2. The CDR3 consists of 15 residues. CDR1 SGHRS and CDR2 YFSETQ come from the germline V gene. The V and J ends lost 2 bases and 10 bases, in that order; junction bases with no gene match: 12. Here the CDR3 DNA reads TGCGCCAGCAGCTTAATCTTAGCGGGCGGCAGGGAGCAGTTCTTC. This translates into CASSLILAGGREQFF.

This clonotype was detected many times. This chain joins TRBV2 and TRBJ2-7; 7 bases are shared with TRBD2. V lost 8 bases and J lost 0; bases outside the gene matches: 13. CDR1 SNHLY and CDR2 FYNNEI come from the germline V gene. This CDR3 has 16 amino acids. The CDR3 loop reads CASFKPERGISYEQYF. CDR3 nucleotide sequence: TGTGCCAGCTTTAAACCGGAGCGGGGCATCTCCTACGAGCAGTACTTC.

The chain links TRBV7-2 to TRBJ1-2; D is unresolved. The CDR3 sequence is 15 residues long. Germline V gene data show CDR1 as SGHTA and CDR2 as FQGNSA. Trimming took 3 bases from V and 4 from J, leaving 15 bases between them. The CDR3 bases are TGTGCCAGCAGCTTGGATCAGCTCGAACTCTATGGCTACACCTTC. Its protein product is CASSLDQLELYGYTF.

This sequence joins TRBV18 and TRBJ2-5; D might be TRBD2 (5 bases). The CDR3 runs 15 residues. The V end was cut by 1 base, the J end by 1 base, with 10 bases between. The V gene's germline CDR1 is KGHSH and CDR2 LQKENI. CDR3 DNA sequence: TGTGCCAGCTCACCACTGAGCGGCCGCCAAGAGACCCAGTACTTC. Protein: CASSPLSGRQETQYF.

V usage is TRBV19 and J usage is TRBJ1-1; D is uncertain. This CDR3 has 13 residues. Germline V gene lookup returns CDR1 LNHDA and CDR2 SQIVND (reference sequence). V lost 5 bases to trimming and J lost 0 bases, with 7 bases between them. As DNA, the CDR3 is TGTGCCAGTAGTGGTATGATGAACACTGAAGCTTTCTTT. Translating gives CASSGMMNTEAFF.

This clonotype was counted many times. This rearrangement joins TRBV19 to TRBJ1-1; weak D call: TRBD1 (5 bases). Germline CDR1 reads LNHDA; CDR2 reads SQIVND (reference sequence). Trimming left V 3 bases short and J 2 bases short, with 19 bases between. The CDR3 runs to 17 residues. CDR3: CASSILLDSRYNTEAFF. The CDR3 DNA is TGTGCCAGTAGTATCCTCCTCGACAGCAGATATAACACTGAAGCTTTCTTT.

This clonotype was found many times. This rearrangement joins TRBV28 to TRBJ1-4; D remains unclear. Trimming took off 5 bases at V and 4 bases at J, with 11 bases between the two ends. This CDR3 is 14 amino acids long. The germline V gene encodes CDR1 MDHEN and CDR2 SYDVKM. The CDR3 here is CASSITVNNEKLFF. CDR3 bases: TGTGCCAGCAGTATTACCGTAAATAATGAAAAACTGTTTTTT.